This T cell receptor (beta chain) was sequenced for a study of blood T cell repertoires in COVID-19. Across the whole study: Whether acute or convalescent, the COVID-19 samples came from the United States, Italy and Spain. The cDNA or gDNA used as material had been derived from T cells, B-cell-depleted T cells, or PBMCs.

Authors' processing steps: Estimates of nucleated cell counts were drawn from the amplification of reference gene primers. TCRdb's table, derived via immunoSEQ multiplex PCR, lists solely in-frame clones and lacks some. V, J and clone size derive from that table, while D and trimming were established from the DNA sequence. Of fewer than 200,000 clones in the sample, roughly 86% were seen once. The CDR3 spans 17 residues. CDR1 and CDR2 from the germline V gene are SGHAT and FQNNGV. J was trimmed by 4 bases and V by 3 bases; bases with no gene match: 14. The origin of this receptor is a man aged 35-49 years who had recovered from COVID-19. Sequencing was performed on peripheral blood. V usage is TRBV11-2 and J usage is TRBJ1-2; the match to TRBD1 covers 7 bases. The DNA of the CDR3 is TGTGCCAGCAGCTTCCTATTATCCAGACAGGGTAGCTATGGCTACACCTTC. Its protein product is CASSFLLSRQGSYGYTF.